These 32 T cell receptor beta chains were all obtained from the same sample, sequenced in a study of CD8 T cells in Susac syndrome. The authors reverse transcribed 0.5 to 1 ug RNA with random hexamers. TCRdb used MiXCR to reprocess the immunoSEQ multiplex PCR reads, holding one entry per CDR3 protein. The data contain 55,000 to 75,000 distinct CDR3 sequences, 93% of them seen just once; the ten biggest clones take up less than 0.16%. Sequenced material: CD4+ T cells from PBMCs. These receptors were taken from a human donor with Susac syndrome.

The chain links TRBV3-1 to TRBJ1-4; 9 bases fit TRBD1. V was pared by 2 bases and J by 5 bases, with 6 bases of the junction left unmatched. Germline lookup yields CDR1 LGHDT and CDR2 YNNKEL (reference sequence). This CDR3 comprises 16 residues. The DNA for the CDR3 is TGTGCCAGCAGCCAATGGGACAGGGCGGGGAATGAAAAACTGTTTTTT. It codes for CASSQWDRAGNEKLFF.

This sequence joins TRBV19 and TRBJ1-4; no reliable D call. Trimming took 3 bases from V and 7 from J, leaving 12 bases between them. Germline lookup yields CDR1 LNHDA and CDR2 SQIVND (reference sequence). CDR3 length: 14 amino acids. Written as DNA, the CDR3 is TGTGCCAGTAGTATCAGGCGGTCTGGTGAAAAACTGTTTTTT. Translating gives CASSIRRSGEKLFF.

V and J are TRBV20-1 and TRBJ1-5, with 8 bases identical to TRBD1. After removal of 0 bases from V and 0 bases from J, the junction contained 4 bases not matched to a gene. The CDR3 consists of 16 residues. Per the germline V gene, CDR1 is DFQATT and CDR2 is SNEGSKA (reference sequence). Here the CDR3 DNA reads TGCAGTGCTAGAGACGCAGGGGGCTTTAGCAATCAGCCCCAGCATTTT. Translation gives CSARDAGGFSNQPQHF.

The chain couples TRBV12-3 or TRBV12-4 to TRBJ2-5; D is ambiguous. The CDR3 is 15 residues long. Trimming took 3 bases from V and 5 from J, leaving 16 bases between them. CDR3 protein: CASSFVGPPWETQYF. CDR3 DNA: TGTGCCAGCAGTTTCGTTGGACCTCCGTGGGAGACCCAGTACTTC.

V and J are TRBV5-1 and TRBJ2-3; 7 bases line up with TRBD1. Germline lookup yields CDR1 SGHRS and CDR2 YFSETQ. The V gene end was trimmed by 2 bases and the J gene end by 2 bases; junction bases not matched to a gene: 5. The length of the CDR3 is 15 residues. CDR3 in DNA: TGCGCCAGCAGCTTCAAGGGGGCCCCCACAGATACGCAGTATTTT. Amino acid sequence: CASSFKGAPTDTQYF. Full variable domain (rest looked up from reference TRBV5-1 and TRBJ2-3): KAGVTQTPRYLIKTRGQQVTLSCSPISGHRSVSWYQQTPGQGLQFLFEYFSETQRNKGNFPGRFSGRQFSNSRSEMNVSTLELGDSALYLCASSFKGAPTDTQYFGPGTRLTVL.

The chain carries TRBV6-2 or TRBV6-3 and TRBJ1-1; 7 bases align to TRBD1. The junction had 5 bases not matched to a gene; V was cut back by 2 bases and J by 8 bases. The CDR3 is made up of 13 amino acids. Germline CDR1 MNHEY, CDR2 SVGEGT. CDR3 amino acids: CASSYDRVREAFF. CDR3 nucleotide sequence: TGTGCCAGCAGTTACGACAGGGTGAGAGAAGCTTTCTTT.

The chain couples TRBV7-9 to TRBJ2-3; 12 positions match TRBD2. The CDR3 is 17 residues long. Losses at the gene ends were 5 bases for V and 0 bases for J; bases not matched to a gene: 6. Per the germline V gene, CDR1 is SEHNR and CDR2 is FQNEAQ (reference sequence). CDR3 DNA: TGTGCCAGCAGCCCTTTGACTAGCGGGGGTAGCACAGATACGCAGTATTTT. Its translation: CASSPLTSGGSTDTQYF. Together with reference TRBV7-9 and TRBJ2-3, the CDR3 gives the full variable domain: DTGVSQNPRHKITKRGQNVTFRCDPISEHNRLYWYRQTLGQGPEFLTYFQNEAQLEKSRLLSDRFSAERPKGSFSTLEIQRTEQGDSAMYLCASSPLTSGGSTDTQYFGPGTRLTVL.

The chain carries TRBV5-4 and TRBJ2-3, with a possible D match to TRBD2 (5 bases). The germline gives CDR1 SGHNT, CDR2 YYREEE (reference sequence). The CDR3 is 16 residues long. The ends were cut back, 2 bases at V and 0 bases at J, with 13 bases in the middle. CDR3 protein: CASSFPRDLSTDTQYF. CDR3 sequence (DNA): TGTGCCAGCAGCTTCCCCCGGGATCTGAGCACAGATACGCAGTATTTT.

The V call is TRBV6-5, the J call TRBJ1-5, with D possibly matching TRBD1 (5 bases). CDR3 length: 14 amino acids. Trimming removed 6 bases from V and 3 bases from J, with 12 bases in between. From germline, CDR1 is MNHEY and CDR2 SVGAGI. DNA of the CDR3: TGTGCCAGCAGGGCCGGGACGGTCAATCAGCCCCAGCATTTT. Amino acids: CASRAGTVNQPQHF.

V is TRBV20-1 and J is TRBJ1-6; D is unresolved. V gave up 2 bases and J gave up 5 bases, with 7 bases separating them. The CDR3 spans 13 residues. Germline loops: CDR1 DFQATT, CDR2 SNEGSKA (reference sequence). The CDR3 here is CSARSDNNSPLHF. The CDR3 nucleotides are TGCAGTGCTAGATCAGACAATAATTCACCCCTCCACTTT.

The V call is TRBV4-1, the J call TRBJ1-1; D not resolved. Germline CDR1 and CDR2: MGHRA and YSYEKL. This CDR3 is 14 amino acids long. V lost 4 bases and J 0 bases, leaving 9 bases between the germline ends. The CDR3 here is CASSLSRVNTEAFF. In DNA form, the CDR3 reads TGCGCCAGCAGCCTTTCACGGGTGAACACTGAAGCTTTCTTT.

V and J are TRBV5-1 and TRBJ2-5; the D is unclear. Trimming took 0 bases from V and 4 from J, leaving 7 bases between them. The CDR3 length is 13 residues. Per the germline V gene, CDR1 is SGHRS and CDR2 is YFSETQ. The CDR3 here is CASSLGSIETQYF. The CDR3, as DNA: TGCGCCAGCAGCTTGGGGTCGATAGAGACCCAGTACTTC.

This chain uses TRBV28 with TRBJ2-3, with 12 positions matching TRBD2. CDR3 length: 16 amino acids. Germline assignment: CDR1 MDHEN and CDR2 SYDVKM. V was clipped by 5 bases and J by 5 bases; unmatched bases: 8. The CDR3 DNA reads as TGTGCCAGCAGTGGTAGACTAGCGGGGGTTGAAGATACGCAGTATTTT. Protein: CASSGRLAGVEDTQYF.

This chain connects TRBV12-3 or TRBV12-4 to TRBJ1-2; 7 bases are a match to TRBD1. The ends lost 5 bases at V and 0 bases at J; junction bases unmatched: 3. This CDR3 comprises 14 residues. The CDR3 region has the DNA TGTGCCAGCAGTCCGCAGGGGGCTAACTATGGCTACACCTTC. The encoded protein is CASSPQGANYGYTF.

CDR3 protein: CASSFARGTKYEQYF. For the CDR3, the DNA is TGTGCCAGCAGTTTTGCCCGGGGTACAAAGTACGAGCAGTACTTC. The chain recombines TRBV12-3 or TRBV12-4 with TRBJ2-7, with a weak D call TRBD2 (5 bases). V was cut by 3 bases and J by 4 bases, with 16 bases left in between. The CDR3 consists of 15 residues.

CDR3 amino acids: CASSFGQGRNSPLHF. DNA for the CDR3: TGTGCCAGCAGTTTCGGGCAGGGCAGGAATTCACCCCTCCACTTT. The chain recombines TRBV12-3 or TRBV12-4 with TRBJ1-6; perhaps TRBD1 as D (5 bases). V lost 3 bases to trimming and J lost 7 bases, with 13 bases between them. CDR3 length equals 15 residues.

The CDR3 protein is CASSLWGGGENEQFF. Written as DNA, the CDR3 is TGTGCCAGCAGTTTATGGGGCGGAGGAGAAAATGAGCAGTTCTTC. The chain is built from TRBV27 and TRBJ2-1, with D perhaps matching TRBD1 or TRBD2 (5 bases each). CDR3 length equals 15 residues. The V end lost 1 base, the J end lost 7 bases, and 14 bases lay between the germline ends. Germline V lookup: CDR1 MNHEY, CDR2 SMNVEV (reference sequence).

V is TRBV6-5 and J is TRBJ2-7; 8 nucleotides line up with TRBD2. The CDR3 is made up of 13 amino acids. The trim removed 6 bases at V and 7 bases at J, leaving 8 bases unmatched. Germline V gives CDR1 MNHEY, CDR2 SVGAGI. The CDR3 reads CASSGGGQREQYF. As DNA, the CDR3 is TGTGCCAGCAGCGGCGGGGGGCAAAGGGAGCAGTACTTC.

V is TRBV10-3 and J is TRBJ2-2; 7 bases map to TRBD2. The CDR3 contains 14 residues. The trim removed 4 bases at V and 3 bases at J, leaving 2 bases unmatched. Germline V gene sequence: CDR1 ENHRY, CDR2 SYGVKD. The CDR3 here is CAISGGGYTGELFF. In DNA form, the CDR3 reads TGTGCCATCAGTGGCGGGGGTTACACCGGGGAGCTGTTTTTT.

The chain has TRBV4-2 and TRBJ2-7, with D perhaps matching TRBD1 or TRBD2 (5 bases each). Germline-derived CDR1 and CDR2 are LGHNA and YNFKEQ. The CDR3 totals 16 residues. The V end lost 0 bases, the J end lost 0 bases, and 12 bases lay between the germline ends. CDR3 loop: CASSQDGTSASYEQYF. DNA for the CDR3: TGTGCCAGCAGCCAAGATGGGACCTCGGCCTCCTACGAGCAGTACTTC.

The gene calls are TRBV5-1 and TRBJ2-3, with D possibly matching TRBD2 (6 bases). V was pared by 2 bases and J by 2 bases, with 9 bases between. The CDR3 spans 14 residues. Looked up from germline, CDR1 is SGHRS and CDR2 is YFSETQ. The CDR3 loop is CASSFPGDTDTQYF. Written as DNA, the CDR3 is TGCGCCAGCAGCTTTCCGGGAGACACAGATACGCAGTATTTT.

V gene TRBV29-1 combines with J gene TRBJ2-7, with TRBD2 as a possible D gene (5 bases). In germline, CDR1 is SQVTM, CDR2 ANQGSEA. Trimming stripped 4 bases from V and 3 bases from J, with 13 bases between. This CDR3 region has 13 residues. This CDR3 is CSVVLGRNYEQYF. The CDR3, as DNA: TGCAGCGTTGTGCTTGGGAGAAACTACGAGCAGTACTTC.

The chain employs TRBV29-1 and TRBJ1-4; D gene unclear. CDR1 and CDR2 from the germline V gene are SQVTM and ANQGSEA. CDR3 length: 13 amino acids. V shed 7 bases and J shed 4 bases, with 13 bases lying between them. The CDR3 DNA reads TGCAGCGCTCTGGGAGGGTTTAATGAAAAACTGTTTTTT. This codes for CSALGGFNEKLFF.

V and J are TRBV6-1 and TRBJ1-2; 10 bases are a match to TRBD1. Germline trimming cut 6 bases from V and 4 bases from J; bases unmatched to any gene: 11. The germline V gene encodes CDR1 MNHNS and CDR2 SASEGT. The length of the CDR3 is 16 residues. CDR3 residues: CASRTTSRTGGYGYTF. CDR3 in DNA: TGTGCCAGCAGAACTACCAGCCGGACAGGGGGCTATGGCTACACCTTC.

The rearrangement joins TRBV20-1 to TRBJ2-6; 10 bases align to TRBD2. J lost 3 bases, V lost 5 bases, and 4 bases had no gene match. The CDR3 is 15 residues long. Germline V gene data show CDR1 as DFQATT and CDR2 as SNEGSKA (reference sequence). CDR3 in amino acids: CSAERGGRGANVLTF. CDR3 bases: TGCAGTGCTGAGCGGGGGGGCCGTGGGGCCAACGTCCTGACTTTC.

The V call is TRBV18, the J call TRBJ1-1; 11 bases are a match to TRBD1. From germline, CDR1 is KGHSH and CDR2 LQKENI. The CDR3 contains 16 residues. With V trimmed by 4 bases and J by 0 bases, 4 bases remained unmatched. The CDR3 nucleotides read TGTGCCAGCTCACTGGACAGGGGGCGGATGAACACTGAAGCTTTCTTT. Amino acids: CASSLDRGRMNTEAFF. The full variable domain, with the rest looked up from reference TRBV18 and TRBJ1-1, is NAGVMQNPRHLVRRRGQEARLRCSPMKGHSHVYWYRQLPEEGLKFMVYLQKENIIDESGMPKERFSAEFPKEGPSILRIQQVVRGDSAAYFCASSLDRGRMNTEAFFGQGTRLTVV.

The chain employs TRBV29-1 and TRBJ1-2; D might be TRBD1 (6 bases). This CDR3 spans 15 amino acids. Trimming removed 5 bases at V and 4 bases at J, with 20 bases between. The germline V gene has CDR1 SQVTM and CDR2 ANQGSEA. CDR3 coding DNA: TGCAGCGTTCGGGCGATGATGGGGGGGGCCTATGGCTACACCTTC. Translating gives CSVRAMMGGAYGYTF.

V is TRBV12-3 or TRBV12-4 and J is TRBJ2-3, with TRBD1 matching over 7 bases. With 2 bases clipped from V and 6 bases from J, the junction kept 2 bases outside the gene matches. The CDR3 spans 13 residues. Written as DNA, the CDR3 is TGTGCCAGCAGTTTACCCAGGGGGGATACGCAGTATTTT. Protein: CASSLPRGDTQYF.

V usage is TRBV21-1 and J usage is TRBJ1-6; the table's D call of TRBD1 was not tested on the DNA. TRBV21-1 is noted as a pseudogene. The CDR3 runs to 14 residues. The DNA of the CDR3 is TGTGCCACCGTCGCTGGGGGCTTACATTCACCCCTCCACTTT. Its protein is CATVAGGLHSPLHF.

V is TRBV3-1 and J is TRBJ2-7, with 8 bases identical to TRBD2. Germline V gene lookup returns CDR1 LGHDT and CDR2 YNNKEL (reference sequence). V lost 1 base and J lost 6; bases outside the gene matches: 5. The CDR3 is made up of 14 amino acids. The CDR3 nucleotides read TGTGCCAGCAGCCAAGTTCACCTAGCGGGCGAGCAGTACTTC. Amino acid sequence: CASSQVHLAGEQYF.

The CDR3 region has the DNA TGTGCCAGCAGCCCTCGGACAGGGGGCCATCAGCCCCAGCATTTT. Translating gives CASSPRTGGHQPQHF. V gene TRBV7-2 combines with J gene TRBJ1-5, with TRBD1 matching 11 bases. The ends lost 5 bases at V and 5 bases at J; junction bases unmatched: 5. CDR1 is SGHTA and CDR2 is FQGNSA in the germline V gene. CDR3 length equals 15 residues.

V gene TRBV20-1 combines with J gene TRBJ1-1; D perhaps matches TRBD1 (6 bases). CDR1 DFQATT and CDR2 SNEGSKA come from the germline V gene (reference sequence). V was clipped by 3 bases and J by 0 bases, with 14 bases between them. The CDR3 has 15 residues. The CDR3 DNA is TGCAGTGCTAGGCTTACAGGGTTCATGAACACTGAAGCTTTCTTT. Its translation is CSARLTGFMNTEAFF.